The 24 T cell receptor beta chains given below trace back to one sample, sequenced in a study of blood T cells in healthy people across ages. Next came a second PCR, run for about 7 to 12 cycles, which used a sample-barcoded 5' primer along with a J-beta primer mix. TCRdb independently ran MiXCR on the 5' RACE reads; one entry per CDR3 protein. The profile shows over a million distinct CDR3 sequences, under 45% of them singletons. What was sequenced was blood. The receptors derive from a woman aged 55-70 years in good health.

The chain is built from TRBV7-6 and TRBJ1-4, with unresolved D. The germline CDR1 and CDR2 sequences are SGHVS and FNYEAQ. V was trimmed by 5 bases and J by 4 bases, leaving 11 bases between them. The CDR3 is 14 amino acids. The DNA for the CDR3 is TGTGCCAGCAGCCTTACGGAGCTTAATGAAAAACTGTTTTTT. As protein: CASSLTELNEKLFF.

CDR3 sequence reads: CAISEGRVLETQFF. The CDR3 DNA is TGTGCCATCAGTGAGGGCAGGGTGCTGGAGACCCAGTTCTTC. V and J are TRBV10-3 and TRBJ2-1; D is perhaps TRBD1 (5 bases). Germline CDR1 and CDR2: ENHRY and SYGVKD. CDR3 length equals 14 residues. V lost 2 bases, J lost 13 bases, and 18 bases lay in between.

There are a few counts of this clonotype. The V call is TRBV12-3 or TRBV12-4, the J call TRBJ2-5, with 10 bases identical to TRBD2. V was clipped by 6 bases and J by 4 bases; unmatched bases: 8. This CDR3 is built from 15 residues. The CDR3 nucleotides are TGTGCCAGCAGCCATGAGGGACTAGCGAGAGAGACCCAGTACTTC. Protein: CASSHEGLARETQYF.

The gene calls are TRBV11-2 and TRBJ2-4; 9 nucleotides align to TRBD1. The J call could be wrong; TRBJ2-7 is a better fit for the DNA end. The length of the CDR3 is 14 residues. Germline V gives CDR1 SGHAT, CDR2 FQNNGV. The CDR3 nucleotides read TGTGCCAGCAGCCTCCGACAGGGGGTTCACGAGCAGTACTTC. Protein product: CASSLRQGVHEQYF.

As concerns this clonotype: One junction end disagrees with the germline gene, perhaps due to a read error. J is TRBJ2-2 and V is TRBV6-2 or TRBV6-3, with TRBD2 matching 13 bases. Germline V lookup: CDR1 MNHEY, CDR2 SVGEGT. The CDR3 has 23 residues. CDR3 protein: CASSRQVFLGLAGAQTNTGELFF. CDR3 sequence (DNA): TGTGCCAGCAGTCGTCAGGTCTTTTTAGGACTAGCGGGAGCCCAAACAAACACCGGGGAGTTGTTTTTT.

The V gene is TRBV6-5, the J gene TRBJ2-5; a weak D match, TRBD1 (5 bases). The CDR3 extends over 16 amino acids. Trimming shortened V by 2 bases and J by 1 base, and 14 bases separated the two germline ends. The germline gives CDR1 MNHEY, CDR2 SVGAGI. The chain's CDR3 is CASSYRALRGQETQYF. The CDR3 nucleotides are TGTGCCAGCAGTTACCGGGCCCTAAGGGGCCAAGAGACCCAGTACTTC.

The rearrangement joins TRBV10-3 to TRBJ2-7, with D possibly TRBD2 on 5 matching bases. This CDR3 contains 14 residues. Germline CDR1 and CDR2: ENHRY and SYGVKD. V dropped 10 bases and J dropped 3 bases, with 19 bases sitting between them. The CDR3 sequence: CATTPVNRGYEQYF. The DNA for the CDR3 is TGTGCCACCACCCCAGTTAATCGGGGCTACGAGCAGTACTTC.

The chain has TRBV27 and TRBJ2-3; perhaps TRBD1 as D (5 bases). CDR3 length: 13 amino acids. Looked up from germline, CDR1 is MNHEY and CDR2 is SMNVEV (reference sequence). V lost 5 bases and J 10 bases, leaving 16 bases between the germline ends. CDR3 DNA: TGTGCCAGCAGTCCACTCCAAGGGGCTCCGCAGTATTTT. It yields the protein CASSPLQGAPQYF.

V is TRBV6-4 and J is TRBJ2-1; the match to TRBD1 covers 9 bases. After removal of 0 bases from V and 7 bases from J, the junction contained 4 bases not matched to a gene. The CDR3 is made up of 15 amino acids. Germline CDR1 reads MRHNA; CDR2 reads SNTAGT. CDR3 sequence: CASSDSGTGTNEQFF. The CDR3 nucleotides are TGTGCCAGCAGTGACTCGGGGACAGGGACAAATGAGCAGTTCTTC.

This clonotype was detected a few times. The V call is TRBV30, the J call TRBJ2-7; D is unresolved. Germline CDR1 reads GTSNPN; CDR2 reads SVGIG (reference sequence). The CDR3 contains 13 residues. Trimming left V 5 bases short and J 5 bases short, with 16 bases between. Here the CDR3 reads CAWGDMQRNEQYF. CDR3 DNA: TGTGCCTGGGGAGACATGCAGAGGAACGAGCAGTACTTC.

The rearrangement joins TRBV29-1 to TRBJ2-5; D is unresolved. The J call may not be correct, given that the DNA end is closer to TRBJ2-7. The V gene's germline CDR1 is SQVTM and CDR2 ANQGSEA. The CDR3 loop spans 12 amino acids. The CDR3 loop is CSVEDLWYEQYF. In DNA form, the CDR3 reads TGCAGCGTTGAAGATCTTTGGTACGAGCAGTACTTC.

The chain carries TRBV27 and TRBJ1-5, with a possible D match to TRBD1 (5 bases). From germline, CDR1 is MNHEY and CDR2 SMNVEV (reference sequence). V was clipped by 0 bases and J by 7 bases, with 10 bases between them. The CDR3 is 14 residues long. CDR3: CASSLSGVNQPQHF. CDR3 DNA sequence: TGTGCCAGCAGTTTATCGGGGGTGAACCAGCCCCAGCATTTT.

The V call is TRBV20-1, the J call TRBJ2-1; 11 bases align to TRBD2. Trimming cost V 7 bases and J 4 bases; bases outside gene matches: 6. Germline V gene lookup returns CDR1 DFQATT and CDR2 SNEGSKA (reference sequence). The CDR3 is 14 residues long. CDR3 sequence: CSERGLAVYNEQFF. The CDR3 nucleotides read TGCAGTGAGAGGGGACTAGCGGTTTACAATGAGCAGTTCTTC.

A few counts support this clonotype. V and J are TRBV9 and TRBJ2-5; maybe TRBD2 (5 bases). Germline V gives CDR1 SGDLS, CDR2 YYNGEE. V shed 0 bases and J shed 5 bases, with 8 bases lying between them. The CDR3 totals 13 residues. CDR3 sequence (DNA): TGTGCCAGCAGCGTAGCCCGGGATGAGACCCAGTACTTC. Encoded protein: CASSVARDETQYF.

This clonotype has ten or more counts. The chain carries TRBV29-1 and TRBJ2-1, with D perhaps assigned TRBD1 or TRBD2 (6 bases each). Per the germline V gene, CDR1 is SQVTM and CDR2 is ANQGSEA. V lost 6 bases and J lost 6, with 18 bases in between. CDR3 length: 14 residues. The CDR3 DNA reads as TGCAGCGTCCGAGGGGGAGGTGGGGGCAATGAGCAGTTCTTC. This encodes CSVRGGGGGNEQFF.

J is TRBJ1-5 and V is TRBV27; TRBD1 is a possible D gene (6 bases). The germline V gene has CDR1 MNHEY and CDR2 SMNVEV (reference sequence). The CDR3 is 15 amino acids. V gave up 2 bases and J gave up 4 bases, with 12 bases separating them. The CDR3, as DNA: TGTGCCAGCAGTTTAGGGCAGGGGCCTAATCAGCCCCAGCATTTT. Its translation: CASSLGQGPNQPQHF.

There are a few counts of this clonotype. V gene TRBV6-5 combines with J gene TRBJ2-1, with TRBD1 matching over 11 bases. Germline CDR1 MNHEY, CDR2 SVGAGI. This CDR3 has 14 residues. The junction had 3 bases not matched to a gene; V was cut back by 6 bases and J by 5 bases. The CDR3 is CASSRTGGDNEQFF. In nucleotides, the CDR3 is TGTGCCAGCAGCCGGACAGGGGGCGACAATGAGCAGTTCTTC.

This clonotype was found many times. The gene calls are TRBV29-1 and TRBJ2-5; 8 nucleotides match TRBD2. CDR1 is SQVTM, CDR2 ANQGSEA, per germline. V was clipped by 5 bases and J by 4 bases; unmatched bases: 3. There are 12 residues in the CDR3. CDR3 loop: CSVRTSRETQYF. The CDR3 coding sequence is TGCAGCGTTAGGACTAGCAGAGAGACCCAGTACTTC.

This clonotype came up once. The chain uses TRBV15 and TRBJ2-1, with 9 bases matching TRBD2. The germline V gene has CDR1 LNHNV and CDR2 YYDKDF (reference sequence). After removal of 1 base from V and 8 bases from J, the junction contained 6 bases not matched to a gene. This CDR3 spans 15 amino acids. CDR3 DNA: TGTGCCACCAGCAGAGGGTCTAGCGGGATCTATGAGCAGTTCTTC. It specifies CATSRGSSGIYEQFF.

The rearrangement joins TRBV6-5 to TRBJ2-3, with 13 nucleotides matching TRBD2. Germline CDR1 MNHEY, CDR2 SVGAGI. CDR3 size: 18 residues. V dropped 2 bases and J dropped 3; count of bases not matched to a gene: 8. CDR3 amino acids: CASSYALEGLAGTDTQYF. The CDR3 DNA sequence: TGTGCCAGCAGTTACGCGTTGGAGGGACTAGCGGGAACAGATACGCAGTATTTT.

The rearrangement links TRBV5-1 to TRBJ2-1; perhaps TRBD1 as D (6 bases). Per germline, CDR1 SGHRS and CDR2 YFSETQ. The CDR3 loop spans 11 amino acids. The ends were cut back, 2 bases at V and 11 bases at J, with 8 bases in the middle. CDR3 nucleotides: TGCGCCAGCAGCTTAACAGGGAAGCAGTTCTTC. Translation: CASSLTGKQFF.

The rearrangement joins TRBV9 to TRBJ2-5, with 7 positions matching TRBD2. The DNA end is a closer match to TRBJ2-7, so the J assignment may be wrong. This CDR3 has 15 residues. Germline loops: CDR1 SGDLS, CDR2 YYNGEE. The CDR3 loop reads CASSVLAGDIYEQYF. CDR3 coding DNA: TGTGCCAGCAGCGTACTCGCGGGAGACATCTACGAGCAGTACTTC.

This clonotype has just a few counts. This sequence joins TRBV2 and TRBJ2-6; 11 positions agree with TRBD1. The V gene end was trimmed by 8 bases and the J gene end by 2 bases; junction bases not matched to a gene: 5. CDR3 length: 16 amino acids. Germline V gives CDR1 SNHLY, CDR2 FYNNEI. CDR3 region: CASEWTGGPGANVLTF. For the CDR3, the DNA is TGTGCCAGCGAATGGACAGGGGGCCCTGGGGCCAACGTCCTGACTTTC.

The chain couples TRBV28 to TRBJ2-3; 9 nucleotides line up with TRBD2. Germline CDR1 and CDR2: MDHEN and SYDVKM. The CDR3 runs to 17 residues. The V gene end was trimmed by 2 bases and the J gene end by 5 bases; junction bases not matched to a gene: 11. CDR3 nucleotide sequence: TGTGCCAGCAGTTTAGAGTTGACGGGGCGGGAGGGAGATACGCAGTATTTT. Protein: CASSLELTGREGDTQYF.